This TCR beta chain was recorded in a study of T cell responses to AZD1222 COVID-19 vaccine. Worth noting for this clone: Its cognate antigen is unknown.

Combined were second doses at about 4 or about 12 weeks. The study's findings and limits: Every sample of the repertoires postdated the peak T cell response. When two AZD1222 doses had been given, Spike-specific TCR breadth and depth rose. Clonal diversity was possibly underestimated; the donors were predominantly white British and more often female.

Germline V gene lookup returns CDR1 MGHRA and CDR2 YSYEKL. The junction had 5 bases not matched to a gene; V was cut back by 3 bases and J by 4 bases. The CDR3 spans 16 residues. Sequenced by immunoSEQ multiplex PCR; TCRdb stores in-frame clones only, minus some. Counted here are 110,000 or so clones, around 89% occurring once; the ten biggest clones make up roughly 3.8%. The sequence derives from an adult who received the AZD1222 COVID-19 vaccine. This material consisted of peripheral blood, taken 28 days after the second AZD1222 dose. The J gene is TRBJ2-5, the V gene TRBV4-1, with 13 bases identical to TRBD2. The CDR3 spells CASSHPGLAGAETQYF. As DNA, the CDR3 is TGCGCCAGCAGCCATCCTGGACTAGCGGGAGCAGAGACCCAGTACTTC.